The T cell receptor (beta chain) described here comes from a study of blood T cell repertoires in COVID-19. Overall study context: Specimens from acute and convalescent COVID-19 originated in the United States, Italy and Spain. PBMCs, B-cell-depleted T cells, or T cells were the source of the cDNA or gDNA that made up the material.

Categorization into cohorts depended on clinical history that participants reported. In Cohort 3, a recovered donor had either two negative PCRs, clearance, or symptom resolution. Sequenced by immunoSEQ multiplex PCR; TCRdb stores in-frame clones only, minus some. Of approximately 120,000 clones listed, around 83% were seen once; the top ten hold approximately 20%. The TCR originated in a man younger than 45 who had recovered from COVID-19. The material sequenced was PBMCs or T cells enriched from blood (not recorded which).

The CDR3 DNA is TGTGCCAGCAGTTTGTCCGGGGGGCAAGAGACCCAGTACTTC. It encodes CASSLSGGQETQYF. The chain combines TRBV27 with TRBJ2-5, with TRBD2 identical over 7 bases. J gave up 2 bases and V 3 bases, and 3 bases lay outside the gene matches. Per the germline V gene, CDR1 is MNHEY and CDR2 is SMNVEV (reference sequence). The CDR3 length is 14 residues.